Listed here are 27 T cell receptor beta chains from one sample, sequenced in a study of blood T cells in healthy people across ages. The authors ran a second PCR of about 7 to 11 cycles using a sample-barcoded 5' primer and a J-beta primer mix. TCRdb reprocessed the 5' RACE reads with MiXCR, giving one entry per CDR3 protein. Here the sample spans more than 700,000 distinct CDR3 sequences, less than 60% being singletons. The source material was blood. These receptor sequences come from a man older than 75 in good health.

This clonotype was detected ten times or more. This chain uses TRBV2 with TRBJ2-6; D unclear. V was clipped by 9 bases and J by 0 bases, with 9 bases between them. CDR3 length: 14 residues. Germline CDR1 reads SNHLY; CDR2 reads FYNNEI. The CDR3: CARGHSSGANVLTF. The CDR3 DNA is TGTGCCAGAGGGCACAGCTCTGGGGCCAACGTCCTGACTTTC. Drawing the rest from reference TRBV2 and TRBJ2-6, the complete variable domain is EPEVTQTPSHQVTQMGQEVILRCVPISNHLYFYWYRQILGQKVEFLVSFYNNEISEKSEIFDDQFSVERPDGSNFTLKIRSTKLEDSAMYFCARGHSSGANVLTFGAGSRLTVL.

On this clonotype itself: The CDR3 ends on some other residue instead of the conserved phenylalanine or tryptophan, so this is likely a read error. The CDR3 region is CASTGQTQETQYV. Here the CDR3 DNA reads TGTGCCAGCACCGGACAGACCCAAGAGACCCAGTACGTC. The chain combines TRBV6-1 with TRBJ2-5, with a possible D match to TRBD1 (6 bases). CDR3 length: 13 residues. Germline CDR1 reads MNHNS; CDR2 reads SASEGT. The V end was cut by 7 bases, the J end by 1 base, with 10 bases between.

The chain is built from TRBV9 and TRBJ2-3; 10 bases map to TRBD2. The CDR3 contains 17 residues. In germline, CDR1 is SGDLS, CDR2 YYNGEE. V shed 4 bases and J 0 bases; nucleotides not matched to a gene: 8. The CDR3 DNA is TGTGCCAGCAGCCCCAGAGGGACTAGCGTTAGCACAGATACGCAGTATTTT. Amino acid sequence: CASSPRGTSVSTDTQYF. The full variable domain, with the rest looked up from reference TRBV9 and TRBJ2-3, is DSGVTQTPKHLITATGQRVTLRCSPRSGDLSVYWYQQSLDQGLQFLIQYYNGEERAKGNILERFSAQQFPDLHSELNLSSLELGDSALYFCASSPRGTSVSTDTQYFGPGTRLTVL.

The CDR3 protein is CSAMATGGSPLHF. The CDR3 DNA follows: TGCAGTGCTATGGCGACAGGCGGTTCACCCCTCCACTTT. J is TRBJ1-6 and V is TRBV20-1; a weak D match, TRBD1 (6 bases). Trimming removed 4 bases from V and 9 bases from J, with 13 bases in between. CDR3 length equals 13 residues. CDR1 is DFQATT, CDR2 SNEGSKA, per germline (reference sequence).

The chain combines TRBV9 with TRBJ2-7, with TRBD2 matching over 9 bases. This CDR3 is 15 amino acids long. CDR1 SGDLS and CDR2 YYNGEE come from the germline V gene. J was trimmed by 6 bases and V by 1 base; bases with no gene match: 8. The CDR3 loop reads CASSVTGTSYGEQYF. CDR3 bases: TGTGCCAGCAGCGTAACCGGGACTAGCTACGGCGAGCAGTACTTC. The full variable domain, completed using reference TRBV9 and TRBJ2-7, is DSGVTQTPKHLITATGQRVTLRCSPRSGDLSVYWYQQSLDQGLQFLIQYYNGEERAKGNILERFSAQQFPDLHSELNLSSLELGDSALYFCASSVTGTSYGEQYFGPGTRLTVT.

Notes on this clonotype: Possible read error: a much larger clone is one base away. CDR3 bases: TGTGCCAGCAGTGCCCTAGGCAGGAGCCTGGAGACCCAGTACTTC. This codes for CASSALGRSLETQYF. V usage is TRBV28 and J usage is TRBJ2-5; D not certain. Per germline, CDR1 MDHEN and CDR2 SYDVKM. The germline V and J ends were trimmed by 5 bases and 5 bases, with 18 bases remaining between them. This CDR3 is 15 amino acids long.

The chain joins TRBV4-3 to TRBJ2-1, with D possibly TRBD1 on 6 matching bases. Germline V gene sequence: CDR1 LGHNA, CDR2 YSLEER. The V end lost 0 bases, the J end lost 2 bases, and 11 bases lay between the germline ends. The CDR3 runs 16 residues. The DNA of the CDR3 is TGCGCCAGCAGCCAAGACTCCAGGGGACCCTACAATGAGCAGTTCTTC. It translates to CASSQDSRGPYNEQFF.

This chain joins TRBV4-2 and TRBJ2-1; TRBD2 matches at 9 bases. V lost 3 bases to trimming and J lost 6 bases; unmatched junction nucleotides: 6. Germline CDR1 is LGHNA and CDR2 is YNFKEQ. The CDR3 covers 15 residues. DNA of the CDR3: TGTGCCAGCAGCCATGGCGGGAGGGCCCTCAATGAGCAGTTCTTC. Protein sequence: CASSHGGRALNEQFF.

This clonotype was counted only a few times. V usage is TRBV20-1 and J usage is TRBJ2-1; D is unresolved. This CDR3 is built from 12 residues. CDR1 DFQATT and CDR2 SNEGSKA come from the germline V gene (reference sequence). Trimming shortened V by 2 bases and J by 7 bases, and 9 bases separated the two germline ends. The CDR3 DNA reads as TGCAGTGCTAGACGGTCTGGGAATGAGCAGTTCTTC. It codes for CSARRSGNEQFF.

The gene calls are TRBV7-2 and TRBJ2-2; 8 nucleotides align to TRBD2. V lost 1 base and J lost 2; bases outside the gene matches: 3. The CDR3 sequence is 16 residues long. Per the germline V gene, CDR1 is SGHTA and CDR2 is FQGNSA. The CDR3 region has the DNA TGTGCCAGCAGCTTAGGGGCGGGAGGAAACACCGGGGAGCTGTTTTTT. This translates into CASSLGAGGNTGELFF. Full variable domain (missing parts from reference TRBV7-2 and TRBJ2-2): GAGVSQSPSNKVTEKGKDVELRCDPISGHTALYWYRQSLGQGLEFLIYFQGNSAPDKSGLPSDRFSAERTGGSVSTLTIQRTQQEDSAVYLCASSLGAGGNTGELFFGEGSRLTVL.

This clonotype was found once. This may stem from a read error, because a much larger clone lies one nucleotide away. The genes are TRBV5-6 and TRBJ2-3; D is unclear. Germline V CDR1 and CDR2: SGHDT, YYEEEE. The CDR3 runs 14 residues. V lost 6 bases to trimming and J lost 4 bases, with 15 bases between them. The CDR3 loop reads CASNIGPSSDTQYF. For the CDR3, the DNA is TGTGCCAGCAACATCGGACCGTCCTCAGATACGCAGTATTTT.

The chain links TRBV29-1 to TRBJ2-7, with 13 nucleotides matching TRBD2. This CDR3 is built from 16 residues. V lost 5 bases to trimming and J lost 6 bases; unmatched junction nucleotides: 13. Germline-derived CDR1 and CDR2 are SQVTM and ANQGSEA. The CDR3 DNA is TGCAGCGTTACCCAAGGACTAGCGGGAGTCTCTAGCGAGCAGTACTTC. Translation: CSVTQGLAGVSSEQYF.

This clonotype showed up just a few times. CDR3 nucleotides: TGTGCCAGCAGACCTGGGGCGACGAGCTCCTACGAGCAGTACTTC. Amino acid sequence: CASRPGATSSYEQYF. The J gene is TRBJ2-7, the V gene TRBV16; D perhaps matches TRBD1 (5 bases). Trimming shortened V by 6 bases and J by 0 bases, and 15 bases separated the two germline ends. CDR1 and CDR2 from the germline V gene are KGHSY and FQNENV. The CDR3 totals 15 residues.

The J gene is TRBJ2-3, the V gene TRBV20-1, with D possibly being TRBD2 (6 bases). The length of the CDR3 is 14 residues. V lost 3 bases, J lost 1 base, and 11 bases lay in between. CDR1 DFQATT and CDR2 SNEGSKA come from the germline V gene (reference sequence). CDR3 coding DNA: TGCAGTGCTAGGAAATCGGGGGGCACAGATACGCAGTATTTT. It translates to CSARKSGGTDTQYF.

The chain has TRBV7-3 and TRBJ2-5; TRBD2 matches 7 bases. The CDR3 contains 16 residues. Germline-derived CDR1 and CDR2 are SGHTA and FQGTGA. Trimming cost V 5 bases and J 11 bases; bases outside gene matches: 20. The CDR3 sequence: CASSPRPGTTTDEQYF. The DNA for the CDR3 is TGTGCCAGCAGCCCGAGGCCCGGGACTACTACAGATGAGCAGTACTTC.

This clonotype showed up just a few times. The chain combines TRBV20-1 with TRBJ2-1, with TRBD1 identical over 9 bases. The CDR3 extends over 14 amino acids. CDR1 and CDR2 (germline): DFQATT, SNEGSKA (reference sequence). The V gene end was trimmed by 5 bases and the J gene end by 0 bases; junction bases not matched to a gene: 2. DNA for the CDR3: TGCAGTGCTGGGACAGGGAGCTCCTACAATGAGCAGTTCTTC. As protein: CSAGTGSSYNEQFF.

The chain links TRBV28 to TRBJ1-1, with unresolved D. From germline, CDR1 is MDHEN and CDR2 SYDVKM. V gave up 2 bases and J gave up 0 bases, with 10 bases separating them. The CDR3 extends over 15 amino acids. CDR3 residues: CASSLNTGLNTEAFF. The CDR3 nucleotides read TGTGCCAGCAGTTTAAACACTGGCCTGAACACTGAAGCTTTCTTT.

The rearrangement uses TRBV4-2 and TRBJ2-1; D possibly corresponds to TRBD2 (6 bases). The CDR3 sequence is 15 residues long. Germline lookup yields CDR1 LGHNA and CDR2 YNFKEQ. Between the trimmed V and J ends, which lost 0 bases and 5 bases, there was a span of 11 bases. The CDR3: CASSQDTGLHNEQFF. CDR3 bases: TGTGCCAGCAGCCAAGATACGGGACTGCACAATGAGCAGTTCTTC.

This clonotype showed up just a few times. The chain couples TRBV11-3 to TRBJ2-3; TRBD1 agrees at 8 bases. V gave up 5 bases and J gave up 1 base; unmatched junction bases: 11. The CDR3 is made up of 17 amino acids. Germline V gene lookup returns CDR1 SGHNT and CDR2 YENEEA. DNA of the CDR3: TGTGCCAGCAGCCAGGGGGCCCAGGGAGGTCGCACAGATACGCAGTATTTT. Translating gives CASSQGAQGGRTDTQYF.

About this clonotype: The junction and the germline gene differ at one end; a read error may be behind it. The chain combines TRBV7-2 with TRBJ1-2; unclear D gene. The CDR3 length is 15 residues. In germline, CDR1 is SGHTA, CDR2 FQGNSA. CDR3 sequence: CASSLAPVRGYDYTF. DNA for the CDR3: TGTGCCAGCAGCTTGGCCCCAGTCAGAGGGTATGACTACACCTTC. Variable domain in full (rest from reference TRBV7-2 and TRBJ1-2): GAGVSQSPSNKVTEKGKDVELRCDPISGHTALYWYRQSLGQGLEFLIYFQGNSAPDKSGLPSDRFSAERTGGSVSTLTIQRTQQEDSAVYLCASSLAPVRGYDYTFGSGTRLTVV.

With respect to this clonotype: This clone may be a read error of a much larger clone one base away. This chain uses TRBV4-2 with TRBJ2-3; TRBD1 is a possible D gene (5 bases). Germline CDR1 and CDR2: LGHNA and YNFKEQ. This CDR3 comprises 15 residues. The CDR3 is CASSKNPGKVDMQYF. CDR3 in DNA: TGTGCCAGCAGCAAAAACCCAGGGAAAGTGGATATGCAGTATTTT.

The chain recombines TRBV28 with TRBJ1-4; D is possibly TRBD1 (6 bases). The CDR3 has 15 residues. Germline-derived CDR1 and CDR2 are MDHEN and SYDVKM. V was clipped by 6 bases and J by 6 bases, with 17 bases between them. The CDR3 region is CASSAGGEGDEKLFF. CDR3 in DNA: TGTGCCAGCAGCGCCGGTGGGGAGGGGGATGAAAAACTGTTTTTT. The whole variable domain, remainder taken from reference TRBV28 and TRBJ1-4, is DVKVTQSSRYLVKRTGEKVFLECVQDMDHENMFWYRQDPGLGLRLIYFSYDVKMKEKGDIPEGYSVSREKKERFSLILESASTNQTSMYLCASSAGGEGDEKLFFGSGTQLSVL.

The chain joins TRBV11-3 to TRBJ2-3; TRBD1 is a possible D gene (6 bases). Germline V gene lookup returns CDR1 SGHNT and CDR2 YENEEA. The CDR3 loop spans 17 amino acids. With 2 bases removed from V and 5 bases from J, the gap between germline ends came to 20 bases. CDR3 amino acids: CASSLRSPGATGDTQYF. CDR3 DNA sequence: TGTGCCAGCAGCTTAAGGTCTCCAGGGGCGACGGGAGATACGCAGTATTTT. Combining the CDR3 with reference TRBV11-3 and TRBJ2-3 gives the whole variable domain EAGVVQSPRYKIIEKKQPVAFWCNPISGHNTLYWYLQNLGQGPELLIRYENEEAVDDSQLPKDRFSAERLKGVDSTLKIQPAELGDSAVYLCASSLRSPGATGDTQYFGPGTRLTVL.

V and J are TRBV7-2 and TRBJ1-1; D uncertain. Germline lookup yields CDR1 SGHTA and CDR2 FQGNSA. V was pared by 5 bases and J by 6 bases, with 13 bases between. The length of the CDR3 is 13 residues. The chain's CDR3 is CASSPPRRAEAFF. The DNA for the CDR3 is TGTGCCAGCAGCCCTCCGAGGAGGGCTGAAGCTTTCTTT.

In nucleotides, the CDR3 is TGCAGTGCTAGAGAACTAGCGGGAACCTACGAGCAGTACTTC. Its translation is CSARELAGTYEQYF. The chain carries TRBV20-1 and TRBJ2-1; 10 bases agree with TRBD2. TRBJ2-7 explains the end of the DNA better; the J call may be wrong. The CDR3 covers 14 residues. Germline CDR1 is DFQATT and CDR2 is SNEGSKA (reference sequence).

This chain joins TRBV5-1 and TRBJ2-5, with 7 bases lining up with TRBD2. The V segment lost 3 bases and the J segment 5 bases; nucleotides outside the gene matches: 13. Germline V gene lookup returns CDR1 SGHRS and CDR2 YFSETQ. This CDR3 is built from 16 residues. In nucleotides, the CDR3 is TGCGCCAGCAGCTCCAATCCCCCTATGGGAGGGGAGACCCAGTACTTC. Translating gives CASSSNPPMGGETQYF. The full variable domain, in which reference TRBV5-1 and TRBJ2-5 provide the parts outside the CDR3, is KAGVTQTPRYLIKTRGQQVTLSCSPISGHRSVSWYQQTPGQGLQFLFEYFSETQRNKGNFPGRFSGRQFSNSRSEMNVSTLELGDSALYLCASSSNPPMGGETQYFGPGTRLLVL.

This rearrangement joins TRBV2 to TRBJ1-2, with 7 bases fitting TRBD1. The CDR3 runs 12 residues. V was pared by 6 bases and J by 6 bases, with 4 bases of the junction left unmatched. Germline V lookup: CDR1 SNHLY, CDR2 FYNNEI. The CDR3 sequence is CASRRQGDGYTF. In DNA form, the CDR3 reads TGTGCCAGCAGGAGACAGGGAGATGGCTACACCTTC.